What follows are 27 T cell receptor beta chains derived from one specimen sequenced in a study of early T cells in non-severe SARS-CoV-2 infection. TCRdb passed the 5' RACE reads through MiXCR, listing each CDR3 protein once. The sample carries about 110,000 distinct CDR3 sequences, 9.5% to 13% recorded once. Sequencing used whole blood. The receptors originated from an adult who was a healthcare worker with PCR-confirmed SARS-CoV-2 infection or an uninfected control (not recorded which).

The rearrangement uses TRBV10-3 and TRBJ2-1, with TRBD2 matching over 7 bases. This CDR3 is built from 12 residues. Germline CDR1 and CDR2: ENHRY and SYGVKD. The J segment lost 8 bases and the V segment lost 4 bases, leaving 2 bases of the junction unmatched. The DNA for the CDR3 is TGTGCCATCAGTGCTGGGGGGGATGAGCAGTTCTTC. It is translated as CAISAGGDEQFF.

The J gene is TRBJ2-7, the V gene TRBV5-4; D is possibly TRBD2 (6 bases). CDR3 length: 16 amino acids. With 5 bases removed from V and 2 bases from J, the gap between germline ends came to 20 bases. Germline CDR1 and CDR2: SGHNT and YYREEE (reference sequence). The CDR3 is CASRPRPTGETYEQYF. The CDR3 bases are TGTGCCAGCAGACCCCGGCCGACGGGGGAAACCTACGAGCAGTACTTC.

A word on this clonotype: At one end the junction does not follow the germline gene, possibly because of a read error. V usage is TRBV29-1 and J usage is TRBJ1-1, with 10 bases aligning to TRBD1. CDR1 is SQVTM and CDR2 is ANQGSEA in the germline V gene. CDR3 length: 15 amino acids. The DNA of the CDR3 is TGCAGCGTTGAAGGGGGGACAGGGGTCGACACTGAAGCTCTCTTT. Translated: CSVEGGTGVDTEALF.

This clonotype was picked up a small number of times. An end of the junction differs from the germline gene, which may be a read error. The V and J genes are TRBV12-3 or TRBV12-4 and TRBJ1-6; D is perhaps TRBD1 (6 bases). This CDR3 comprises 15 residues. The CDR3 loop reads CASTFRGGLGGPLRF. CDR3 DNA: TGTGCCAGCACTTTTCGAGGCGGGTTAGGGGGGCCCCTCCGCTTT.

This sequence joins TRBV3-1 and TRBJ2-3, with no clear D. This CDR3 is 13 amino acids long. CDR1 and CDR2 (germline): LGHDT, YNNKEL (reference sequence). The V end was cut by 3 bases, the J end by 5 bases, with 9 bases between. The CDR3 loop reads CASSQSKGDTQYF. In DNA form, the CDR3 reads TGTGCCAGCAGCCAGTCAAAGGGAGATACGCAGTATTTT.

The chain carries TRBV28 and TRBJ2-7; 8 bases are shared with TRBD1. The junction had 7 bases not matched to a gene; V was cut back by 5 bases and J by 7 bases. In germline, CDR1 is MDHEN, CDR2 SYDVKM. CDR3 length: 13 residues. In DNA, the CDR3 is TGTGCCAGCAGTCTTCCCGACAGGGGTGAGCAGTACTTC. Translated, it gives CASSLPDRGEQYF.

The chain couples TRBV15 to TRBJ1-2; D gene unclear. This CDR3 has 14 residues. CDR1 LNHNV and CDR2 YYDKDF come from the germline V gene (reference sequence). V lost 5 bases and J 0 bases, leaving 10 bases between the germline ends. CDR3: CATSSQWSNYGYTF. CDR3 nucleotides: TGTGCCACCAGCTCCCAGTGGTCTAACTATGGCTACACCTTC.

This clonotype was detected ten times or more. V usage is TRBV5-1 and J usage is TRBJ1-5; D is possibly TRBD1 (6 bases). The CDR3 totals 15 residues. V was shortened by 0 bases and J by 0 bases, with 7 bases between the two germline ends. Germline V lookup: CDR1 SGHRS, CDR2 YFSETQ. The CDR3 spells CASSLEGVSNQPQHF. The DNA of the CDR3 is TGCGCCAGCAGCTTGGAGGGGGTTAGCAATCAGCCCCAGCATTTT.

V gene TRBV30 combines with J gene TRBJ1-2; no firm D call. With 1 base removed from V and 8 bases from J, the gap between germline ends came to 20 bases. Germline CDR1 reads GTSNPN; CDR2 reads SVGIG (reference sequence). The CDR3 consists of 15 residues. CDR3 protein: CAWSEPGPSRGGYTF. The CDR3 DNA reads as TGTGCCTGGAGTGAACCCGGGCCCTCTCGAGGGGGCTACACCTTC. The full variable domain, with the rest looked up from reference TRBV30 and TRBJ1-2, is SQTIHQWPATLVQPVGSPLSLECTVEGTSNPNLYWYRQAAGRGLQLLFYSVGIGQISSEVPQNLSASRPQDRQFILSSKKLLLSDSGFYLCAWSEPGPSRGGYTFGSGTRLTVV.

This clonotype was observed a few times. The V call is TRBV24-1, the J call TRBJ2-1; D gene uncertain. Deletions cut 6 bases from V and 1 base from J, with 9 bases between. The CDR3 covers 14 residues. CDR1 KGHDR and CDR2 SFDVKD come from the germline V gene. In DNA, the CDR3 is TGTGCCACCAGTCGTCCGGATTCCTACAATGAGCAGTTCTTC. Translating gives CATSRPDSYNEQFF.

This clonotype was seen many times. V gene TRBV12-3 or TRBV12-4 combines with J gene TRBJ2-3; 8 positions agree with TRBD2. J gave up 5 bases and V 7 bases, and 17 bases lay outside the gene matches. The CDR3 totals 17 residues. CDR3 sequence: CASTPPPGRGGLDTQYF. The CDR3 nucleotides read TGTGCCAGCACACCCCCCCCCGGGAGGGGGGGCTTAGATACGCAGTATTTT.

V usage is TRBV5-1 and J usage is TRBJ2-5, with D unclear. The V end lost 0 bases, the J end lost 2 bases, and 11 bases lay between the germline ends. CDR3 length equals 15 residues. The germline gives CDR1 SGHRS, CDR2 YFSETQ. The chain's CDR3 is CASSLGPGKQETQYF. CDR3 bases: TGCGCCAGCAGCTTGGGGCCAGGCAAGCAAGAGACCCAGTACTTC.

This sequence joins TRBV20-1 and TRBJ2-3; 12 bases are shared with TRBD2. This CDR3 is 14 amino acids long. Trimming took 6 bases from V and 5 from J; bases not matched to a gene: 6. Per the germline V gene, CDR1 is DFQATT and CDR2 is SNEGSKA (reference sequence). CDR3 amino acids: CSAPTSGSVDTQYF. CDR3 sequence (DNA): TGCAGTGCCCCGACTAGCGGGAGTGTAGATACGCAGTATTTT.

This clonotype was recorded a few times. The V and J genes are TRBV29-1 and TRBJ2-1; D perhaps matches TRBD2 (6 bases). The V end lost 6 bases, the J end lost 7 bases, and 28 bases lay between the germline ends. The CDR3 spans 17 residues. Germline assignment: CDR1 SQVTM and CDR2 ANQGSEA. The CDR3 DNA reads TGCAGCGTGGAGGGCCTAACAATCCCGGTTAGTCGGAATGAGCAGTTCTTC. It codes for CSVEGLTIPVSRNEQFF.

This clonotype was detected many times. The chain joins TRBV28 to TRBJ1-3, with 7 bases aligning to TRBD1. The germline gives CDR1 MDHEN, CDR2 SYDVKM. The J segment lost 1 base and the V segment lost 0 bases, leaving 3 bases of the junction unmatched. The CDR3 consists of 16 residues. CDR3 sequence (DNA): TGTGCCAGCAGTTTATGGCAGGGGGTATCTGGAAACACCATATATTTT. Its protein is CASSLWQGVSGNTIYF.

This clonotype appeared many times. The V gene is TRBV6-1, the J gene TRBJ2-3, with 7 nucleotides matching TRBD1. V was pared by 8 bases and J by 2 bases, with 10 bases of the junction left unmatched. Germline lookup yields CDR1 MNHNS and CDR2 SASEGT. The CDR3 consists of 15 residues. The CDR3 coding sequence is TGTGCCAGCCAGGGTCGGGACAGTTACACAGATACGCAGTATTTT. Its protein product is CASQGRDSYTDTQYF.

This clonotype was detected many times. CDR3 region: CASSLARTANTGELFF. The CDR3 coding sequence is TGTGCCAGCAGCTTGGCTCGGACAGCGAACACCGGGGAGCTGTTTTTT. The chain employs TRBV11-2 and TRBJ2-2; perhaps TRBD1 as D (6 bases). Germline CDR1 SGHAT, CDR2 FQNNGV. Trimming cost V 3 bases and J 0 bases, with 11 bases left between them. The CDR3 extends over 16 amino acids.

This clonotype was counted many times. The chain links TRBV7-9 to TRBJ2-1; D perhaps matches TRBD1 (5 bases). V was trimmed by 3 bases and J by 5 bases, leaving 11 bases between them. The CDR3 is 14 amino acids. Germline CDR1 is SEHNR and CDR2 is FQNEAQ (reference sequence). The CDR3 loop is CASSFRERHNEQFF. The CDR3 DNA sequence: TGTGCCAGCAGCTTCAGGGAAAGGCACAATGAGCAGTTCTTC.

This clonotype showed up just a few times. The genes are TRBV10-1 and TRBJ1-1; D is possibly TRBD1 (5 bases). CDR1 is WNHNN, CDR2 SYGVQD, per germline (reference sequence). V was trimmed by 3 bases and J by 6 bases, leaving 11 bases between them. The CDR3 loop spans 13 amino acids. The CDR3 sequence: CASSDSGGSEAFF. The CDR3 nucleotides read TGCGCCAGCAGTGACTCCGGGGGGTCTGAAGCTTTCTTT.

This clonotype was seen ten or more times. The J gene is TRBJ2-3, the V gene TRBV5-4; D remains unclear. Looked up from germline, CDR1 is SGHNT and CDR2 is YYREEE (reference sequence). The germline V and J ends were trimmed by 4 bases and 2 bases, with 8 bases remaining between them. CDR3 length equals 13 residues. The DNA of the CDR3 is TGTGCCAGCAGCCACCCGGACACAGATACGCAGTATTTT. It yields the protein CASSHPDTDTQYF.

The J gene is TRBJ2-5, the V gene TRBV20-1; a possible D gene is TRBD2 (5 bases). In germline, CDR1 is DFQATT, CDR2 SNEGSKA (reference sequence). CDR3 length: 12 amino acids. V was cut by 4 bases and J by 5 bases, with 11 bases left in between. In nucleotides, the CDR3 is TGCAGTGCTATAACTAGGGAGGAGACCCAGTACTTC. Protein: CSAITREETQYF.

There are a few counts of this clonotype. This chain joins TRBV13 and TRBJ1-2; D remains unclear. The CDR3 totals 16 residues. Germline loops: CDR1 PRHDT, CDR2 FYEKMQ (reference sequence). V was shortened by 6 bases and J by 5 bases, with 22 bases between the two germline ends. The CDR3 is CASSYRGDQFRYGYTF. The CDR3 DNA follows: TGTGCCAGCAGTTACCGGGGAGATCAGTTTAGATATGGCTACACCTTC.

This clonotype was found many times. In DNA form, the CDR3 reads TGTGCCAGCAACCCAGGAGGCGGGGAGACCCAGTACTTC. Its translation is CASNPGGGETQYF. The V gene is TRBV11-3, the J gene TRBJ2-5, with D possibly TRBD2 on 5 matching bases. Trimming shortened V by 7 bases and J by 5 bases, and 14 bases separated the two germline ends. This CDR3 spans 13 amino acids. Germline lookup yields CDR1 SGHNT and CDR2 YENEEA.

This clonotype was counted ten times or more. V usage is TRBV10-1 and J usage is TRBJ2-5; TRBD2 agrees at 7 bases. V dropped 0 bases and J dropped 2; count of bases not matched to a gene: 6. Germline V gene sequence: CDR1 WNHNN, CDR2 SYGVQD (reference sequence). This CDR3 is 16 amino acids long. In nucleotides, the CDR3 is TGCGCCAGCAGTGAGTCTCCGGGGGGAGGACAAGAGACCCAGTACTTC. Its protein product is CASSESPGGGQETQYF.

The CDR3 bases are TGTGCCAGTAGTATGTCATCGGGATATGGCTACACCTTC. Its protein is CASSMSSGYGYTF. The chain joins TRBV19 to TRBJ1-2, with unresolved D. The germline CDR1 and CDR2 sequences are LNHDA and SQIVND (reference sequence). The CDR3 covers 13 residues. V was cut by 3 bases and J by 5 bases, with 10 bases left in between.

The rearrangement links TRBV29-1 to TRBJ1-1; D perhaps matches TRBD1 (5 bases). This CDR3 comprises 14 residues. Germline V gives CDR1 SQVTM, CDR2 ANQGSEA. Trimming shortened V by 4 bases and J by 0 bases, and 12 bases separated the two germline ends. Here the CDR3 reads CSVAQGNMNTEAFF. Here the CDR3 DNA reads TGCAGCGTTGCCCAGGGAAACATGAACACTGAAGCTTTCTTT.

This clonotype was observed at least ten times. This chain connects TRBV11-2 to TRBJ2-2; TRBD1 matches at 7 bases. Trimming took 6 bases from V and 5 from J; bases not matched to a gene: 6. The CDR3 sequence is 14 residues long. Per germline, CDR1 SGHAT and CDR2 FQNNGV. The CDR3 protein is CASRDREGTGELFF. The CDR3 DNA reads TGTGCCAGCAGAGACAGGGAAGGGACCGGGGAGCTGTTTTTT.